The source of this TCR beta chain is a study of shared clonotypes between healthy human individuals. Some 32,000 T cell genomes, or 200 to 250 ng DNA, went into the sorted-subset replicate PCRs. Method: immunoSEQ multiplex PCR; TCRdb's copy keeps in-frame clones and lacks some. The sample lists some 1.1 million clones; 60% to 80% were seen once. Germline lookup yields CDR1 LNHNV and CDR2 YYDKDF (reference sequence). The ends were cut back, 0 bases at V and 5 bases at J, with 15 bases in the middle. The CDR3 totals 16 residues. Study findings and constraints: Sample collection involved blood only; tissue repertoires are likely different. Sorted-subset sequencing was shown by rarefaction to be incomplete despite large depth.

As regards this clone: No antigen is known for it.

This chain links TRBV15 with TRBJ2-3; no reliable D call. The clonotype comes from a man aged 18 to 29 in good health. Some clones in this sample may be carry-over from other donors' samples. Sequenced input: memory CD4+ T cells from PBMCs. Documented subset: CD45RA-negative fraction. The CDR3 nucleotides are TGTGCCACCAGCAGAGATGCCAGGCCCGGGCTAGATACGCAGTATTTT. This gives the protein CATSRDARPGLDTQYF. The full variable domain, rest sourced from reference TRBV15 and TRBJ2-3, is DAMVIQNPRYQVTQFGKPVTLSCSQTLNHNVMYWYQQKSSQAPKLLFHYYDKDFNNEADTPDNFQSRRPNTSFCFLDIRSPGLGDTAMYLCATSRDARPGLDTQYFGPGTRLTVL.